This T cell receptor (beta chain) was retrieved from a study of T cell changes during pregnancy in multiple sclerosis. Repertoires were generated with immunoSEQ multiplex PCR, while TCRdb's copy carries only in-frame clones and drops some. The data contain 100,000 or so clones, around nine tenths of them seen just once; the ten biggest clones take up around 1.2%. The CDR3 totals 16 residues. The V gene's germline CDR1 is SNHLY and CDR2 FYNNEI. V shed 5 bases and J shed 0 bases, with 14 bases lying between them. The material sequenced was peripheral blood, taken in the second trimester of pregnancy. This sequence was found in a female donor with multiple sclerosis, enrolled in a pregnancy study. The chain employs TRBV2 and TRBJ2-1, with D maybe TRBD2 (6 bases). For the CDR3, the DNA is TGTGCCAGCAGTTACGGGACTTTGACCTCCTACAATGAGCAGTTCTTC. Translation gives CASSYGTLTSYNEQFF. Together with reference TRBV2 and TRBJ2-1, the CDR3 gives the full variable domain: EPEVTQTPSHQVTQMGQEVILRCVPISNHLYFYWYRQILGQKVEFLVSFYNNEISEKSEIFDDQFSVERPDGSNFTLKIRSTKLEDSAMYFCASSYGTLTSYNEQFFGPGTRLTVL.